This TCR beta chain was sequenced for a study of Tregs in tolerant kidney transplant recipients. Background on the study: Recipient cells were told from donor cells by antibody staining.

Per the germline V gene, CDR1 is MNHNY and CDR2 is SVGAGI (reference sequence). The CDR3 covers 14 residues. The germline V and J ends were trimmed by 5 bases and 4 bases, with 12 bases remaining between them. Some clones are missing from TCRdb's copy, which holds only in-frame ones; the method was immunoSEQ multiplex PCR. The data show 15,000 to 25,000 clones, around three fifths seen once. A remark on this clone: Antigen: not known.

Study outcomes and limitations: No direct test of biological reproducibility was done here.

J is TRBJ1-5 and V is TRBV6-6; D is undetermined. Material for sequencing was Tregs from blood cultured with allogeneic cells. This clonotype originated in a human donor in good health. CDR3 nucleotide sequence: TGTGCCAGCAGTCGCGAAGGAGTAAATCAGCCCCAGCATTTT. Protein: CASSREGVNQPQHF.